This T cell receptor beta chain stems from a study of blood T cells in healthy people across ages. A second PCR, run for roughly 7 to 11 cycles, used a sample-barcoded 5' primer plus a J-beta primer mix. TCRdb recomputed calls from the 5' RACE reads with MiXCR, one row per CDR3 protein. The sample includes some 1.4 million distinct CDR3 sequences, roughly 40% of them seen just once. Isolation yielded PBMCs, at least 6 million per sample, in every case. This clonotype was recorded at least ten times. Per the germline V gene, CDR1 is MNHEY and CDR2 is SMNVEV (reference sequence). V shed 0 bases and J shed 4 bases, with 7 bases lying between them. The CDR3 sequence is 15 residues long.

This TCR derives from a woman under 30 in good health. Sequencing input: blood. The V and J genes are TRBV27 and TRBJ2-6; unclear D gene. The CDR3 here is CASSLSGSGANVLTF. CDR3 coding DNA: TGTGCCAGCAGTTTATCGGGGTCGGGGGCCAACGTCCTGACTTTC. The entire variable domain, with the rest obtained from reference TRBV27 and TRBJ2-6, is as follows: EAQVTQNPRYLITVTGKKLTVTCSQNMNHEYMSWYRQDPGLGLRQIYYSMNVEVTDKGDVPEGYKVSRKEKRNFPLILESPSPNQTSLYFCASSLSGSGANVLTFGAGSRLTVL.